This entry features one TCR beta chain sequence. The target antigen is unknown. This specimen comes from a study of cytomegalovirus exposure and HLA in healthy donors. The overall study: Unique TCRs from HLA-typed donors, 65 million to 85 million of them, were held in an early data release. The study's findings and limits: It was 150 to 200 TCR beta chains that were listed as cytomegalovirus-associated. Later work found most CMV-associated TCR beta chains apparently HLA-restricted. The Asian-associated ancestry cluster reportedly had fewer N-insertions than the 666-donor mean in a later analysis.

Trimming shortened V by 2 bases and J by 0 bases, and 8 bases separated the two germline ends. This CDR3 is built from 15 residues. The V gene's germline CDR1 is SNHLY and CDR2 FYNNEI. A multiplex PCR was run with 60 Vbeta primers and 13 Jbeta primers. Here immunoSEQ multiplex PCR was the method, and the copy in TCRdb shows in-frame clones only, minus some. Of around 300,000 clones listed, about 87% were seen once; the top ten hold approximately 2.2%. Sequenced: PBMCs. This receptor was taken from a woman between 18 and 30 years old in good health and CMV-seronegative. The rearrangement links TRBV2 to TRBJ2-1; a weak D match, TRBD1 (6 bases). CDR3 residues: CASSETGNSYNEQFF. The CDR3 bases are TGTGCCAGCAGTGAAACAGGGAACTCCTACAATGAGCAGTTCTTC.